One T cell receptor beta chain is described in this entry. V lost 4 bases and J lost 7, with 15 bases in between. The CDR3 covers 14 residues. Germline V gives CDR1 SGDLS, CDR2 YYNGEE. Authors' processing steps: For nucleated cells, counts were estimated from reference gene primer amplification. TCRdb's table, derived via immunoSEQ multiplex PCR, lists solely in-frame clones and lacks some. Clone size and V and J calls were adopted from that table, with D and trimming inferred from the DNA. Here the sample spans 100,000 or so clones, 80% to 95% being singletons. The data originate from a study of blood T cell repertoires in COVID-19. About the research overall: Sites across the United States, Italy and Spain contributed samples from acute and convalescent COVID-19. PBMCs, B-cell-depleted T cells, or T cells provided the cDNA or gDNA that made up the material.

The rearrangement links TRBV9 to TRBJ2-1; D gene uncertain. Sequencing used peripheral blood. This clonotype was sampled from a man in his 70s with acute or convalescent COVID-19. DNA of the CDR3: TGTGCCAGCAGCCCAAGTGAGCTCCGGAATGAGCAGTTCTTC. This encodes CASSPSELRNEQFF.